Below, 13 T cell receptor beta chains from the same sample are listed, as sequenced in a study of T cells in Graves' hyperthyroidism and ophthalmopathy. Using RNA transcripts as the source, TCR beta CDR3 regions were amplified. The HTBI set primed first-round TCR CDR3 RT-PCR. TCRdb reprocessed the multiplex PCR reads with MiXCR, giving one entry per CDR3 protein. The sample includes under 650,000 distinct CDR3 sequences, roughly 16% of them seen just once. Sequencing input: blood. Receptor source: a woman between 25 and 40 years old with Graves' hyperthyroidism.

The chain is built from TRBV18 and TRBJ2-3; 8 nucleotides match TRBD1. Germline-derived CDR1 and CDR2 are KGHSH and LQKENI. The CDR3 totals 16 residues. V lost 2 bases and J lost 2; bases outside the gene matches: 6. The CDR3 DNA follows: TGTGCCAGCTCACCAGGGAGGACAGGGTCCACAGATACGCAGTATTTT. Encoded protein: CASSPGRTGSTDTQYF.

This clonotype was recorded many times. The chain recombines TRBV12-3 or TRBV12-4 with TRBJ2-1; a possible D gene is TRBD1 (6 bases). Trimming removed 3 bases at V and 2 bases at J, with 8 bases between. The CDR3 covers 14 residues. CDR3 DNA sequence: TGTGCCAGCAGTTTCTGGGACACCTACAATGAGCAGTTCTTC. This translates into CASSFWDTYNEQFF.

This clonotype has ten or more counts. The chain combines TRBV27 with TRBJ2-7; 8 nucleotides line up with TRBD1. Germline CDR1 MNHEY, CDR2 SMNVEV (reference sequence). V was pared by 1 base and J by 5 bases, with 10 bases of the junction left unmatched. This CDR3 has 16 amino acids. CDR3 residues: CASSLWGRQGANEQYF. In nucleotides, the CDR3 is TGTGCCAGCAGTTTATGGGGACGGCAGGGGGCCAACGAGCAGTACTTC.

This clonotype appeared many times. The gene calls are TRBV11-2 and TRBJ2-7; 7 bases agree with TRBD2. The germline gives CDR1 SGHAT, CDR2 FQNNGV. Trimming removed 1 base from V and 2 bases from J; junction bases left unmatched: 5. This CDR3 comprises 15 residues. CDR3 region: CASSLVSGGAYEQYF. The CDR3 nucleotides read TGTGCCAGCAGCTTAGTATCGGGGGGTGCCTACGAGCAGTACTTC. Full variable domain (outside the CDR3, taken from reference TRBV11-2 and TRBJ2-7): EAGVAQSPRYKIIEKRQSVAFWCNPISGHATLYWYQQILGQGPKLLIQFQNNGVVDDSQLPKDRFSAERLKGVDSTLKIQPAKLEDSAVYLCASSLVSGGAYEQYFGPGTRLTVT.

This clonotype has a count of ten or more. This chain uses TRBV27 with TRBJ2-1, with 7 bases lining up with TRBD1. The junction had 10 bases not matched to a gene; V was cut back by 3 bases and J by 8 bases. This CDR3 is built from 15 residues. Germline lookup yields CDR1 MNHEY and CDR2 SMNVEV (reference sequence). CDR3 DNA: TGTGCCAGCAGTTTCAACAGGGGTCTGGGGGATGAGCAGTTCTTC. Its translation is CASSFNRGLGDEQFF.

V usage is TRBV25-1 and J usage is TRBJ2-5; D is unclear. The length of the CDR3 is 11 residues. The ends were cut back, 6 bases at V and 7 bases at J, with 9 bases in the middle. Germline V gives CDR1 MGHDK, CDR2 SYGVNS. CDR3 residues: CASRAGPTQYF. In DNA form, the CDR3 reads TGTGCCAGCAGGGCCGGGCCGACCCAGTACTTC.

This clonotype was seen repeatedly, ten times or more. The chain employs TRBV11-2 and TRBJ2-3, with a possible D match to TRBD2 (6 bases). Looked up from germline, CDR1 is SGHAT and CDR2 is FQNNGV. Deletions cut 2 bases from V and 6 bases from J, with 15 bases between. The CDR3 covers 15 residues. CDR3 amino acids: CASSLIAAPGDTQYF. CDR3 bases: TGTGCCAGCAGCTTAATAGCGGCCCCCGGTGATACGCAGTATTTT.

In this sample, this clonotype turned up many times. The CDR3 DNA reads as TGCAGCGTTCCACAGGGGGCGGACTATGGCTACACCTTC. It specifies CSVPQGADYGYTF. The chain couples TRBV29-1 to TRBJ1-2; 9 nucleotides agree with TRBD1. Germline V lookup: CDR1 SQVTM, CDR2 ANQGSEA. The CDR3 has 13 amino acids. With V trimmed by 5 bases and J by 3 bases, 4 bases remained unmatched.

This clonotype was found many times. The chain carries TRBV2 and TRBJ2-3; a weak D match, TRBD2 (6 bases). Germline V gene data show CDR1 as SNHLY and CDR2 as FYNNEI. The V end was cut by 7 bases, the J end by 2 bases, with 13 bases between. The CDR3 length is 14 residues. The CDR3 reads CASNTGLHTDTQYF. The CDR3 bases are TGTGCCAGCAACACGGGACTCCACACAGATACGCAGTATTTT.

V usage is TRBV14 and J usage is TRBJ1-2; 7 bases fit TRBD1. Losses at the gene ends were 6 bases for V and 5 bases for J; bases not matched to a gene: 9. This CDR3 contains 14 residues. Germline lookup yields CDR1 SGHDN and CDR2 FVKESK. The CDR3 DNA reads TGTGCCAGCAGTTATGTGGGGACAGCGTATGGCTACACCTTC. Residues: CASSYVGTAYGYTF.

This chain uses TRBV19 with TRBJ1-5, with 7 bases matching TRBD1. This CDR3 region has 15 residues. Looked up from germline, CDR1 is LNHDA and CDR2 is SQIVND (reference sequence). V lost 6 bases, J lost 2 bases, and 7 bases stayed unmatched. This CDR3 is CASRPTGSGNQPQHF. The DNA for the CDR3 is TGTGCCAGTAGGCCGACAGGGTCTGGCAATCAGCCCCAGCATTTT. The whole variable domain, remainder taken from reference TRBV19 and TRBJ1-5, is DGGITQSPKYLFRKEGQNVTLSCEQNLNHDAMYWYRQDPGQGLRLIYYSQIVNDFQKGDIAEGYSVSREKKESFPLTVTSAQKNPTAFYLCASRPTGSGNQPQHFGDGTRLSIL.

There are a few counts of this clonotype. V usage is TRBV6-2 or TRBV6-3 and J usage is TRBJ2-1; no definite D call. In germline, CDR1 is MNHEY, CDR2 SVGEGT. V was trimmed by 0 bases and J by 7 bases, leaving 7 bases between them. The CDR3 runs to 13 residues. The CDR3 region is CASSYSSRNEQFF. For the CDR3, the DNA is TGTGCCAGCAGTTACTCGTCCAGGAATGAGCAGTTCTTC.

About this clonotype: This may arise from a read error, as a much more abundant clone is one base away. The chain uses TRBV12-3 or TRBV12-4 and TRBJ1-5; no clear D gene. This CDR3 region has 14 residues. This CDR3 is CASSIKLQNQLQHF. The CDR3 DNA reads TGTGCCAGCAGTATAAAACTGCAGAATCAGCTCCAGCATTTT.